This TCR beta chain was identified during a study of T cells in Graves' hyperthyroidism and ophthalmopathy. This CDR3 comprises 11 residues. Germline CDR1 is MNHNS and CDR2 is SASEGT. The germline V and J ends were trimmed by 0 bases and 13 bases, with 7 bases remaining between them. Amplification yielded TCR beta CDR3 regions, with RNA transcripts as the source. The primer set for the first-round RT-PCR of the TCR CDR3 was HTBI. A single record per CDR3 protein comes from TCRdb applying MiXCR to the multiplex PCR reads. Counted here are around 430,000 distinct CDR3 sequences, 14% to 15% occurring once; the ten biggest clones make up approximately 29%.

The source of this sequence is a woman in her thirties with Graves' hyperthyroidism. This sequence joins TRBV6-1 and TRBJ1-3; D is ambiguous. The specimen sequenced was blood. As DNA, the CDR3 is TGTGCCAGCAGTGAAGCGTTAACAATATATTTT. Translation gives CASSEALTIYF.